This T cell receptor beta chain emerged from a study of identical twins. The CDR3 is 15 amino acids. Trimming shortened V by 5 bases and J by 3 bases, and 13 bases separated the two germline ends. Germline V gene lookup returns CDR1 SEHNR and CDR2 FQNEAQ (reference sequence). MiXCR, applied by TCRdb to the 5' RACE reads, yields one record per CDR3 protein. The sample yields about 240,000 distinct CDR3 sequences, roughly a tenth seen once. The TCR sequence derives from a man aged 45-65 years in good health. The V and J genes are TRBV7-9 and TRBJ1-4; D is possibly TRBD1 (5 bases). The sequenced sample consisted of memory T cells sorted from blood. CDR3 in DNA: TGTGCCAGCAGCGCTACCGGGACGGCTAATGAAAAACTGTTTTTT. Protein sequence: CASSATGTANEKLFF.